This T cell receptor (beta chain) was sequenced during a study of T cell repertoires in cytomegalovirus infection. As concerns this clonotype: Its antigen remains unidentified.

TCRdb called the reads again in MiXCR, with one record for every CDR3 protein. The data hold tens of thousands of distinct CDR3 sequences, with over 15% observed a single time. This sequence was found in a human donor in good health (CMV status not recorded). Some clones in this sample may be carry-over from other donors' samples. The specimen was CD8+ T cells from cultured PBMCs, collected from culture after CMV antigen stimulation.

The CDR3 nucleotides read TGTGCCAGCAGCGCCCGGGACAGTAACACTGAAGCTTTCTTT. This gives the protein CASSARDSNTEAFF. The chain joins TRBV7-9 to TRBJ1-1; 7 nucleotides align to TRBD1. Germline V gene lookup returns CDR1 SEHNR and CDR2 FQNEAQ (reference sequence). Trimming took 5 bases from V and 2 from J; bases not matched to a gene: 5. This CDR3 region has 14 residues. The variable domain in full, completed from reference TRBV7-9 and TRBJ1-1, reads DTGVSQNPRHKITKRGQNVTFRCDPISEHNRLYWYRQTLGQGPEFLTYFQNEAQLEKSRLLSDRFSAERPKGSFSTLEIQRTEQGDSAMYLCASSARDSNTEAFFGQGTRLTVV.